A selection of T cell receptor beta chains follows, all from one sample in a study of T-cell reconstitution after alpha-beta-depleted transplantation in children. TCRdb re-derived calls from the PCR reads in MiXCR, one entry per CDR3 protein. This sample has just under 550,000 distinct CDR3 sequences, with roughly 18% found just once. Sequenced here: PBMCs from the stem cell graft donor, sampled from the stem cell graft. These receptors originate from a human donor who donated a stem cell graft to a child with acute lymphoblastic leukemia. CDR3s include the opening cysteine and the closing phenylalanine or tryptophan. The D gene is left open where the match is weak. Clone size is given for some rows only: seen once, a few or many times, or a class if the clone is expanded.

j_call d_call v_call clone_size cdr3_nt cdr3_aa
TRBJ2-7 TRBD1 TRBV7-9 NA TGTGCCAGCAGCGCCCGGACAGGGCCTCTATACGAGCAGTACTTC CASSARTGPLYEQYF
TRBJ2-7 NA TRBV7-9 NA TGTGCCAGCAGTCCCTCGACGCGAACCTACGAGCAGTACTTC CASSPSTRTYEQYF
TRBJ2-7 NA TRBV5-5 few TGTGCCAGCAGCTTGGCCAGCACAGGGTTATCCCACGAGCAGTACTTC CASSLASTGLSHEQYF
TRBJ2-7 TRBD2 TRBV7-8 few TGTGCCAGCAGCCCACTAGCGGGCCCACAATACGAGCAGTACTTC CASSPLAGPQYEQYF
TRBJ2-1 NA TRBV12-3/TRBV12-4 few TGTGCCAGCAGTAGGGTAGGCCCCGCGTTCGGGGATGAGCAGTTCTTC CASSRVGPAFGDEQFF
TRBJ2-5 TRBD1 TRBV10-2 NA TGCGCCAGCAATTCTGAAGGGGGCGCGAGCGAGACCCAGTACTTC CASNSEGGASETQYF
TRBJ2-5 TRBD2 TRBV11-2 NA TGTGCCAGCAGCTTAAGGACTAGCGGGAGGGACCGAGAGACCCAGTACTTC CASSLRTSGRDRETQYF
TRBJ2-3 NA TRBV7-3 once TGTGCCAGCAGCCCCATGGGGGGAAGCACAGATACGCAGTATTTT CASSPMGGSTDTQYF
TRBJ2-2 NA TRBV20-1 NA TGCAGTGCCGAACCTCTAGGTTCTACCGGGGAGCTGTTTTTT CSAEPLGSTGELFF
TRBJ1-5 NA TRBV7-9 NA TGTGCCAGCAGCTTATTAGGGATCAATCAGCCCCAGCATTTT CASSLLGINQPQHF
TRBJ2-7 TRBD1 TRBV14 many TGTGCCAGCAGCCCCCGCGGGACAGGTTACGAGCAGTACTTC CASSPRGTGYEQYF
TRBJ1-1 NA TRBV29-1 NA TGCAGCGTTGGACAGATCACTGAAGCTTTCTTT CSVGQITEAFF
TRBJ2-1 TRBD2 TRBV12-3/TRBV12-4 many TGTGCCAGCAGTTTGACTAGCGGGAGCGGCAATGAGCAGTTCTTC CASSLTSGSGNEQFF
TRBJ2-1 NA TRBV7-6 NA TGTGCCAGCAGTGCTTCGGGCGGTTGGTTCCGGGATGAGCAGTTCTTC CASSASGGWFRDEQFF
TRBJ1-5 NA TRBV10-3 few TGTGCCATCAGTGAAGGGACGGCAAACAATCAGCCCCAGCATTTT CAISEGTANNQPQHF